This TCR beta chain was identified during a study of CD8 T cells in Susac syndrome. Overall study results and limits: Repertoires of Susac syndrome CD4+ T cells lacked clonal expansion.

RNA was extracted with the RNeasy kit, and a quantity of roughly 0.5 to 1 ug was reverse transcribed using random hexamers. MiXCR was run by TCRdb on the immunoSEQ multiplex PCR reads, yielding one entry per CDR3 protein. This sample has about 180,000 distinct CDR3 sequences, with 90% to 95% found just once. With regard to this clonotype: The antigen is undetermined.

The V gene's germline CDR1 is SGHTA and CDR2 FQGNSA. V dropped 5 bases and J dropped 0; count of bases not matched to a gene: 12. CDR3 size: 19 residues. The specimen was CD4+ T cells from PBMCs. V is TRBV7-2 and J is TRBJ2-3; 12 bases align to TRBD2. The TCR comes from a human donor with Susac syndrome. DNA of the CDR3: TGTGCCAGCAGCCTCCTAAACCGGGGACTAGCGGGTAGCACAGATACGCAGTATTTT. Translating it yields CASSLLNRGLAGSTDTQYF.